Listed below are T cell receptor beta chains from one sample, sequenced in a study of cytotoxic CD8 clonotypes in ibrutinib-treated CLL. Method: immunoSEQ multiplex PCR; TCRdb's copy keeps in-frame clones and lacks some. The table includes around 76,000 clones, over 80% detected once. Sequenced here: PBMCs, sampled after 24 months of ibrutinib treatment. The receptors originated from a human donor with chronic lymphocytic leukemia. Both conserved end residues are part of each CDR3. The order of the fields is J gene, V gene, CDR3 protein.

TRBJ2-3,TRBV4-2,CASNSAGGTDTQYF
TRBJ2-5,TRBV9,CASSVGTSGAKQETQYF
TRBJ2-7,TRBV2,CASFRTGSPGQYF
TRBJ2-3,TRBV30,CAWTGRTDTQYF
TRBJ2-1,TRBV27,CASSSPGHRGNEQFF
TRBJ1-5,TRBV29-1,CSVGTGLSNQPQHF
TRBJ2-4,TRBV29-1,CSAKTSVLMNIQYF
TRBJ2-1,TRBV7-6,CASSVIEGGEQFF
TRBJ2-2,TRBV7-3,CASSYDGNSGELFF
TRBJ2-6,TRBV7-6,CASSIKGTGTGANVLTF
TRBJ2-1,TRBV9,CASSVHRTGAASNEQFF
TRBJ2-1,TRBV4-1,CASSSPGGGYNEQFF
TRBJ2-7,TRBV5-6,CASSLAGAPYEQYF
TRBJ2-2,TRBV5-4,CASSPRDSANTGELFF
TRBJ1-5,TRBV19,CAPLVHPSNQPQHF
TRBJ2-5,TRBV2,CASSGQPGETQYF
TRBJ2-7,TRBV4-1,CASSSAPPNPYEQYF
TRBJ1-4,TRBV5-1,CASSQVGQGASEKLFF
TRBJ2-3,TRBV7-2,CASSLKTSTTDTQYF
TRBJ2-3,TRBV29-1,CSVASGTDTQYF
TRBJ2-3,TRBV27,CASSGLALSTDTQYF
TRBJ1-5,TRBV7-2,CASSLGINSQPQHF
TRBJ2-7,TRBV28,CASSLFAGGTYEQYF
TRBJ2-7,TRBV28,CASSLDRPSYEQYF
TRBJ2-3,TRBV7-3,CASSPQARGSGADTQYF
TRBJ1-2,TRBV4-2,CASSQEHSSGANYGYTF
TRBJ1-2,TRBV19,CASSTHDGDGYTF
TRBJ2-3,TRBV5-1,CASRWDSRTDTQYF
TRBJ2-3,TRBV29-1,CSVGSGDTQYF
TRBJ1-4,TRBV2,CASSTARTGSNEKLFF
TRBJ1-2,TRBV19,CASSIRSARADGYTF
TRBJ1-4,TRBV5-4,CASSLVAGANEKLFF
TRBJ2-7,TRBV30,CAWSSGLAGSYEQYF
TRBJ2-5,TRBV5-6,CASSLVLRTGPNWETQYF
TRBJ2-7,TRBV18,CASSPKEGGYEQYF
TRBJ2-2,TRBV13,CASRTDTGELFF
TRBJ1-2,TRBV21-1,CASSLAPPRRHGYTF
TRBJ1-2,TRBV6-1,CASRVSGYTF
TRBJ2-5,TRBV5-1,CASSSSGQIQETQYF
TRBJ1-4,TRBV19,CASSRAEGVRNEKLFF
TRBJ2-7,TRBV7-2,CASSLGTTLGLYEQYF